This T cell receptor (beta chain) was identified in a study of T cell repertoires in cytomegalovirus infection. The CDR3 contains 17 residues. Germline V gene data show CDR1 as LGHDT and CDR2 as YNNKEL (reference sequence). Trimming removed 3 bases from V and 2 bases from J; junction bases left unmatched: 9. TCRdb ran MiXCR on the reads and lists one entry per CDR3 protein. The sample has some 200,000 distinct CDR3 sequences, less than 50% seen once; the top ten hold 55% to 60%. This clonotype has a handful of counts. Its antigen is unknown. Specimen: CD8+ T cells from cultured PBMCs, collected from culture after CMV antigen stimulation. The rearrangement joins TRBV3-1 to TRBJ2-3; TRBD2 matches 9 bases. This TCR derives from a human donor in good health (CMV status not recorded). Some clones in this sample may be carry-over from other donors' samples. The CDR3: CASSHFLAGTLTDTQYF. The DNA of the CDR3 is TGTGCCAGCAGCCATTTTCTAGCGGGAACCCTCACAGATACGCAGTATTTT.